A selection of T cell receptor beta chains follows, all from one sample in a study of T cell responses to AZD1222 COVID-19 vaccine. Libraries were prepared by immunoSEQ multiplex PCR; TCRdb keeps only in-frame clonotypes and omits some of them. The table lists under 150,000 clones, 70% to 90% of them singletons, with roughly 3.7% in the top ten. This specimen was peripheral blood, taken on day 0 of MenACWY control vaccination. The receptors here all came from an adult in good health. Each CDR3 is given with its conserved first and last residue. The order of the fields is D gene, V gene, clone size, J gene, CDR3 protein, CDR3 DNA. A D gene is named only where the DNA matches it firmly. Where a row states a size, it is once, few, many or the class of an expanded clone; other rows omit it.

-	TRBV25-1	-	TRBJ1-2	CASSSAGYGYTF	TGTGCCAGCAGCTCCGCCGGGTATGGCTACACCTTC
-	TRBV5-1	-	TRBJ2-6	CASSLDSVLRAATLSSGANVLTF	TGCGCCAGCAGCTTGGATAGCGTTCTCAGGGCAGCTACGTTAAGCTCTGGGGCCAACGTCCTGACTTTC
-	TRBV7-2	-	TRBJ2-3	CASSELAATDTQYF	TGTGCCAGCAGCGAATTAGCGGCGACAGATACGCAGTATTTT
-	TRBV7-6	-	TRBJ2-1	CASSSKSGVSNNEQFF	TGTGCCAGCAGTTCAAAATCCGGGGTCTCGAACAATGAGCAGTTCTTC
TRBD1	TRBV30	-	TRBJ2-7	CAWSSQPGGLGEQYF	TGTGCCTGGAGTTCACAGCCAGGGGGTTTGGGCGAGCAGTACTTC
TRBD1	TRBV28	-	TRBJ1-1	CASSSDRVGTEAFF	TGTGCCAGCAGTTCCGACAGGGTAGGAACTGAAGCTTTCTTT
-	TRBV6-5	-	TRBJ1-1	CASSYSGSQNTEAFF	TGTGCCAGCAGTTACTCAGGGTCACAGAACACTGAAGCTTTCTTT
-	TRBV29-1	-	TRBJ2-7	CSVEVDWGSYEQYF	TGCAGCGTTGAAGTTGACTGGGGGAGCTACGAGCAGTACTTC
-	TRBV6-5	-	TRBJ2-2	CASSYSAGRTGELFF	TGTGCCAGCAGTTACTCGGCAGGGCGCACCGGGGAGCTGTTTTTT
-	TRBV19	-	TRBJ2-7	CASSIGPGIEQYF	TGTGCCAGTAGTATAGGTCCAGGAATAGAGCAGTACTTC
-	TRBV19	-	TRBJ1-2	CASSARTDDGDYTF	TGTGCCAGTAGTGCTCGGACGGACGACGGTGACTACACCTTC
TRBD1	TRBV29-1	once	TRBJ2-3	CSVSDRGRADTQYF	TGCAGCGTTAGTGACAGGGGGCGCGCAGATACGCAGTATTTT
TRBD1	TRBV9	-	TRBJ1-2	CASSEMTGDAGYTF	TGTGCCAGCAGCGAGATGACAGGGGACGCAGGCTACACCTTC
-	TRBV28	-	TRBJ1-2	CASSLWQDYGYTF	TGTGCCAGCAGTTTATGGCAGGACTATGGCTACACCTTC
-	TRBV30	-	TRBJ1-2	CAWRLTGVNYGYTF	TGTGCCTGGAGACTGACGGGAGTTAACTATGGCTACACCTTC
TRBD1	TRBV6-2/TRBV6-3	-	TRBJ1-2	CASSSAPGQSRLEYDYTF	TGTGCCAGCAGTTCCGCACCGGGACAGAGCCGTCTTGAGTATGACTACACCTTC
-	TRBV7-2	-	TRBJ2-2	CASSLVDGVGGELFF	TGTGCCAGCAGCTTAGTGGACGGGGTTGGCGGGGAGCTGTTTTTT
-	TRBV6-5	-	TRBJ2-3	CASRGVTDTQYF	TGTGCCAGCAGGGGAGTGACAGATACGCAGTATTTT
-	TRBV2	-	TRBJ2-7	CASSEWAGTTSYEQYF	TGTGCCAGCAGTGAGTGGGCGGGAACTACGTCCTACGAGCAGTACTTC
-	TRBV11-1	-	TRBJ1-3	CASSLDSSSGNTIYF	TGTGCCAGCAGCTTGGACAGTTCCTCTGGAAACACCATATATTTT
TRBD1	TRBV9	once	TRBJ2-7	CASSPGTTGSEQYF	TGTGCCAGCAGCCCCGGGACGACAGGGAGCGAGCAGTACTTC
-	TRBV19	-	TRBJ1-5	CASSQYSNQPQHF	TGTGCCAGTAGTCAATATAGCAATCAGCCCCAGCATTTT
-	TRBV27	-	TRBJ2-7	CASRYGTPTSYEQYF	TGTGCCAGCAGATACGGGACTCCTACCTCCTACGAGCAGTACTTC
-	TRBV4-3	-	TRBJ1-3	CASSQESWGGNTIYF	TGCGCCAGCAGCCAAGAGTCCTGGGGAGGAAACACCATATATTTT
-	TRBV30	-	TRBJ2-7	CAWSVSGREQYF	TGTGCCTGGAGTGTATCCGGGCGCGAGCAGTACTTC
TRBD1	TRBV11-3	once	TRBJ1-5	CASSLTGGGQPQHF	TGTGCCAGCAGCTTGACAGGGGGAGGTCAGCCCCAGCATTTT
-	TRBV3-1/TRBV3-2	-	TRBJ1-4	CASSQAKGGWSEKLFF	TGTGCCAGCAGCCAAGCCAAAGGGGGGTGGAGTGAAAAACTGTTTTTT
TRBD1	TRBV7-8	once	TRBJ1-1	CASRPGGTVNTEAFF	TGTGCCAGCAGACCCGGGGGGACAGTGAACACTGAAGCTTTCTTT
TRBD2	TRBV2	-	TRBJ2-2	CASHRERGSGELFF	TGTGCCAGCCATAGGGAGCGGGGCAGCGGGGAGCTGTTTTTT